The TCR beta chain under discussion was sequenced for a study of T-cell reconstitution after alpha-beta-depleted transplantation in children. Whole-study findings and limits: Roughly two months post-transplant, alpha-beta T cells reportedly originated from several hundred graft clones that had expanded. The origin of high day-60 TCRbeta diversity in some patients lay in surviving recipient T cells and thymic progenitors. Among T cells one year after transplant, newly produced cells accounted for most counts and diversity.

Notes on this clonotype: The antigen is not known. A read error may explain this, as a much larger clone is one base away.

This CDR3 is built from 13 residues. From germline, CDR1 is SQVTM and CDR2 ANQGSEA. Trimming took 3 bases from V and 4 from J, leaving 13 bases between them. Library preparation (for TCRbeta) was performed with unique molecular identifiers. TCRdb reanalysed the PCR reads using MiXCR and keeps one entry per CDR3 protein. Among a few hundred thousand distinct CDR3 sequences listed, around 9.1% were seen once. Sequences were derived from PBMCs, sampled before TCRalphabeta/CD19-depleted stem cell transplant. The sequence came from a boy younger than two with acute myeloid leukemia, due to receive a stem cell transplant. V gene TRBV29-1 combines with J gene TRBJ2-7; TRBD1 might be the D (6 bases). CDR3 residues: CSVDPGASYEQYF. The CDR3 DNA reads as TGCAGCGTTGACCCAGGGGCAAGTTACGAGCAGTACTTC.